The present T cell receptor (beta chain) was sequenced within a study of blood T cell repertoires in COVID-19. Background on the study: Samples representing acute and convalescent COVID-19 were sourced from the United States, Italy and Spain. PBMCs, B-cell-depleted T cells, or T cells were the source of the cDNA or gDNA that made up the material.

Per the original data handling: Nucleated cell number was recorded as an estimate derived from reference gene primer amplification. Method: immunoSEQ multiplex PCR; TCRdb's copy keeps in-frame clones and lacks some. The DNA gave D and trimming, while V, J and clone size come from that table. This repertoire shows 80,000 to 95,000 clones, 86% found once; its top ten account for over 20%. Germline assignment: CDR1 LGHNA and CDR2 YNFKEQ. This CDR3 spans 15 amino acids. V was pared by 6 bases and J by 1 base, with 15 bases between. The TCR sequence derives from a woman older than 75 in a cohort sampled during active or convalescent COVID-19. The gene calls are TRBV4-2 and TRBJ1-1; no reliable D call. The sequenced sample was peripheral blood. The CDR3 spells CASREGGDQNTEAFF. In DNA, the CDR3 is TGTGCCAGCAGGGAAGGTGGAGATCAGAACACTGAAGCTTTCTTT.